This TCR beta chain is drawn from a study of T cells in localized non-small cell lung cancer. The study's findings and limits: Clonality of T cells reached its maximum in uninvolved adjacent lung, surpassing tumor.

Points on this clone: Its cognate antigen is unknown.

Produced via immunoSEQ multiplex PCR; TCRdb's table is partial and in-frame only. Of 70,000 to 90,000 clones listed, approximately 80% are singletons. Trimming removed 5 bases from V and 4 bases from J, with 13 bases in between. The CDR3 sequence is 14 residues long. Germline-derived CDR1 and CDR2 are SGHAT and FQNNGV. Sequencing was performed on peripheral blood, taken before any cancer treatment. The receptor comes from a female donor at least 60 years old with stage I lung adenocarcinoma. This chain links TRBV11-2 with TRBJ2-3, with D possibly TRBD2 on 5 matching bases. Here the CDR3 reads CASSPDYGADTQYF. CDR3 sequence (DNA): TGTGCCAGCAGCCCAGACTACGGCGCAGATACGCAGTATTTT.